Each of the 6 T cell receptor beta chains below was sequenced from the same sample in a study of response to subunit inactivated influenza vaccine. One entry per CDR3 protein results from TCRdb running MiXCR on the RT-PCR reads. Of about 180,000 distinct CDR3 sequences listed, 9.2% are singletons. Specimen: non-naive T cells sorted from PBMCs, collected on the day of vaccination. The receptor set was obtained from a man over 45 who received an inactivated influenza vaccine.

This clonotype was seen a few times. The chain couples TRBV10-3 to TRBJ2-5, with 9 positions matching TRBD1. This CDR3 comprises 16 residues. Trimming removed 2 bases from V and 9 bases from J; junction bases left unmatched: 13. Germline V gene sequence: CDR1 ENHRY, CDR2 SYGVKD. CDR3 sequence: CAISEGTGRTKSPQYF. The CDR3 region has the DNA TGTGCCATCAGTGAGGGGACAGGGCGTACTAAGAGTCCCCAGTACTTC.

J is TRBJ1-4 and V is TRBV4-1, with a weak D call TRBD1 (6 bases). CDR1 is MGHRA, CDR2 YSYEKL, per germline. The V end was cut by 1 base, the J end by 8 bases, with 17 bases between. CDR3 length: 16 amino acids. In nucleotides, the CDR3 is TGCGCCAGCAGCCAAGGCCCTCGGGGGCCTGGGGAAAAACTGTTTTTT. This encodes CASSQGPRGPGEKLFF.

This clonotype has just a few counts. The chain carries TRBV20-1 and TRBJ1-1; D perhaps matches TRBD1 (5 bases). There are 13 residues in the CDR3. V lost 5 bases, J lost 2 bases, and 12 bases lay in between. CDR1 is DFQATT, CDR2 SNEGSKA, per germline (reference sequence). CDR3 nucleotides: TGCAGTGCTTCATTAGGGGTAAACACTGAAGCTTTCTTT. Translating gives CSASLGVNTEAFF.

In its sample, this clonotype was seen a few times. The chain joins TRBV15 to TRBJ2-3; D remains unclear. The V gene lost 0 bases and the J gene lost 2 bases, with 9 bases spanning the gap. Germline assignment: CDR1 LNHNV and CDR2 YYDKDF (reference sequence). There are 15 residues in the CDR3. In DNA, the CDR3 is TGTGCCACCAGCAGAGATGATCCATCCACAGATACGCAGTATTTT. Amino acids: CATSRDDPSTDTQYF.

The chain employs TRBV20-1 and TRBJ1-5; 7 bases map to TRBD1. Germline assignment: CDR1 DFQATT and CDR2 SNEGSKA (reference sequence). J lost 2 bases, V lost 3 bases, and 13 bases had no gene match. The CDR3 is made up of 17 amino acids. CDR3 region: CSARVRGSSGGNQPQHF. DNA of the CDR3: TGCAGTGCTAGGGTCAGGGGGAGTTCGGGCGGCAATCAGCCCCAGCATTTT.

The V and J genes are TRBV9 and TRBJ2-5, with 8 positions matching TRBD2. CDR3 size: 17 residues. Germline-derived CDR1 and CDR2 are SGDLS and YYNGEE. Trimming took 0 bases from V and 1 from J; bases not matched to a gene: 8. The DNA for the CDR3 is TGTGCCAGCAGCGTAGGGCCAGCGGGGGCCCTCCAAGAGACCCAGTACTTC. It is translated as CASSVGPAGALQETQYF. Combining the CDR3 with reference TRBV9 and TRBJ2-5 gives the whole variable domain DSGVTQTPKHLITATGQRVTLRCSPRSGDLSVYWYQQSLDQGLQFLIQYYNGEERAKGNILERFSAQQFPDLHSELNLSSLELGDSALYFCASSVGPAGALQETQYFGPGTRLLVL.